Sequencing of this T cell receptor (beta chain) was carried out in a study of blood T cells in healthy people across ages. Whole-study results and caveats: Among T cells, TCR beta diversity per million cells dropped roughly linearly as age rose. Leaving the PBMCs unsorted stopped any conclusive comparison of naive versus antigen-experienced cells.

The study recruited healthy Caucasian donors from Russia who were aged about 6 to 100. The draw of peripheral blood yielded roughly 10 milliliters from each donor. Concerning this clonotype: Its antigen remains unidentified.

A sample-barcoded 5' primer and a J-beta primer mix were used in a second PCR of roughly 7 to 11 cycles. Via MiXCR, TCRdb re-called the 5' RACE reads, giving one row per CDR3 protein. The sample contains around 970,000 distinct CDR3 sequences, just over 50% of which appear only once. The CDR3 loop spans 15 amino acids. CDR1 and CDR2 from the germline V gene are SGHVS and FNYEAQ. V dropped 1 base and J dropped 3; count of bases not matched to a gene: 4. Sequencing was carried out using blood. The gene calls are TRBV7-6 and TRBJ2-3, with TRBD1 matching 7 bases. This TCR derives from a woman aged 55 to 70 in good health. The CDR3 region is CASSLGDSTTDTQYF. The CDR3 region has the DNA TGTGCCAGCAGCTTAGGGGACAGCACAACAGATACGCAGTATTTT.